Included here is one T cell receptor (beta chain) sequence, with context. Which antigen it targets is not known. Per-base quality was not reported, and no clone a single base away is much larger than it. This entry comes from a study of T cells after yellow fever vaccination (dated by TCRdb to between 2018 and 2020). For the study in its entirety: The SMART-Seq v4 Ultra Low Input RNA kit was used to prepare libraries from fractions with low cell numbers. Blood was drawn at multiple timepoints before and after primary and secondary immunization, with bulk PBMC replicates and cell subsets isolated. Two healthy male donors, one aged 18 to 30 and one aged 30 to 40 years, were included in the cohort. To follow T-cell clones before and after both primary and booster YFV17D yellow fever vaccination, bulk TCR alpha and beta repertoires underwent longitudinal sequencing. Results the study describes overall, beyond this receptor: The secondary T-cell response was found to be weaker but faster than the primary response, with a peak reached on day 5 rather than on day 15. Computational filtering was needed because FACS-sorted repertoires could contain abundant contaminating clonotypes from the bulk population. Because only two donors were included in the study, the extent to which the findings can be generalized is limited. After the booster, most of the clones that had expanded following primary vaccination were detected again (about 95% of CD4 and more than 85% of CD8), which suggests that memory was broadly maintained. A small fraction of clonotypes appeared in both the CD4 and CD8 compartments, likely as a result of convergent recombination.

This specimen's treatment or condition label, interpreted: live attenuated yellow fever vaccine strain. Two biological replicates of bulk PBMCs were collected at each blood-draw timepoint. PBMCs were isolated from peripheral blood using a standard Ficoll-Paque protocol. TriZol was used to extract RNA from bulk PBMCs, CD4 and CD8 fractions, and dextramer-positive and dextramer-negative fractions. V is pared back by 0 bases and J by 9 bases, with 9 bases lying between the germline termini. From its cysteine to its phenylalanine, the CDR3 spans 13 amino acids. Only the CDR3 part of the read is kept: 39 bases, read in frame from the first base. The germline V gene provides CDR1 ENHRY and CDR2 SYGVKD. TCR cDNA was synthesized by 5'RACE template switching, which introduced a universal primer site and unique molecular identifiers. Priming for cDNA synthesis came from both the TCR alpha and TCR beta constant segments. Library amplification used two PCR steps, and the second PCR step added sample barcodes and sequencing adapters. Libraries were sequenced on Illumina HiSeq 2500 (2x100 bp) or NovaSeq (2x150 bp). Per the authors' processing: Reads were demultiplexed and collapsed into UMI consensus sequences with MIGEC, and V(D)J alignment was performed with MiXCR. Vaccine-responding clonotypes were defined with edgeR using replicate PBMC samples, requiring FDR below 0.01 and a log2 fold change above 5 up to day 15. CD4 or CD8 identity was assigned to each bulk clonotype according to whether the clonotype was present at higher abundance in the sequenced CD4 repertoire or the sequenced CD8 repertoire. TCRdb trimmed public reads at Q25 via fastp, called clones via MiXCR and kept in-frame beta chains. Duplicate CDR3 protein sequences are folded into a single record with the most common DNA and genes. The V and J calls shown here were made by TCRdb, not taken from the authors' results. Present in this sample are around 600,000 distinct CDR3 sequences, around an eighth of which were seen just once. More than 13% of the sample goes to the ten largest clones.

Sequenced material: PBMCs, taken on the day of the yellow fever booster vaccination. This TCR derives from a man younger than 40 who received the YFV17D yellow fever vaccine. The rearranged segments are TRBV10-3 and TRBJ2-1; too little of a D gene remains to name it. The nucleotide sequence is given as TGTGCCATCAGTGAGTCTGGGTCTTTTGAGCAGTTCTTC. The translation is CAISESGSFEQFF.